Described below is a single TCR beta chain sequence and its context. This sample is drawn from a study of blood T cell repertoires in COVID-19. Turning to the study itself: Nucleic acid was either cDNA or gDNA, and it came from T cells, B-cell-depleted T cells, or PBMCs.

Profiling relied on immunoSEQ multiplex PCR, and the TCRdb table lists in-frame clones only, not all of them. Of about 260,000 clones in the sample, almost 85% were seen once. The CDR3 extends over 13 amino acids. The gene calls are TRBV21-1 and TRBJ1-5. TRBV21-1 is a pseudogene. Material: peripheral blood. The receptor was isolated from a woman aged 80 or over with acute or convalescent COVID-19. CDR3 amino acids: CASSPSEDQPQHF. The CDR3 DNA reads TGTGCCAGCAGCCCCTCTGAGGATCAGCCCCAGCATTTT.